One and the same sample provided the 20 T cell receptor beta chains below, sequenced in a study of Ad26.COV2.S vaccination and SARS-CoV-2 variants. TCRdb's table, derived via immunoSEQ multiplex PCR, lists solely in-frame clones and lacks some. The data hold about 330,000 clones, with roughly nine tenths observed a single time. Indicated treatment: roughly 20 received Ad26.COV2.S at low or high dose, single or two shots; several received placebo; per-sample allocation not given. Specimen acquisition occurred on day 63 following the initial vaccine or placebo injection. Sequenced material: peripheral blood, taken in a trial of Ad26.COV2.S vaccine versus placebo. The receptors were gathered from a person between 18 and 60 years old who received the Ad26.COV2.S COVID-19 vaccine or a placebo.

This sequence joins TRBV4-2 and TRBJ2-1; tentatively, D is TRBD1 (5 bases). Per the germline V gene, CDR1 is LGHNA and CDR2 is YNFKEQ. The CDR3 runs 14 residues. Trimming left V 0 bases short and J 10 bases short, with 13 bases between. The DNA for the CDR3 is TGTGCCAGCAGCCAAGATGGACAAGTGGGAGAGCAGTTCTTC. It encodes CASSQDGQVGEQFF.

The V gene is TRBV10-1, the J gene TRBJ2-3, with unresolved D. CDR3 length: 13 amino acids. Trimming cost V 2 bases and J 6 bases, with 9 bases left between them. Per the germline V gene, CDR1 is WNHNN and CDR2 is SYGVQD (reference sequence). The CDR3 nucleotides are TGCGCCAGCAGTGAGGAGGCCCCGGATACGCAGTATTTT. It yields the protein CASSEEAPDTQYF.

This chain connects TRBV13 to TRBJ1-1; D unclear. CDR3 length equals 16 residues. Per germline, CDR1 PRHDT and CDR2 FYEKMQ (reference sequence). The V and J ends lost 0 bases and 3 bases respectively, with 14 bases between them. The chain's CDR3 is CASSLGLPGGHTEAFF. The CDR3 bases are TGTGCCAGCAGCTTAGGCCTTCCGGGCGGGCACACTGAAGCTTTCTTT.

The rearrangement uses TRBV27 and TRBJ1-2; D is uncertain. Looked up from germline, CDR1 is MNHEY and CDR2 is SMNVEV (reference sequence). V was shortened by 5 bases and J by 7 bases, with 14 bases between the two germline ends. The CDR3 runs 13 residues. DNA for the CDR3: TGTGCCAGCAGTCCCACAAGTAGTCGTGGCTACACCTTC. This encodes CASSPTSSRGYTF.

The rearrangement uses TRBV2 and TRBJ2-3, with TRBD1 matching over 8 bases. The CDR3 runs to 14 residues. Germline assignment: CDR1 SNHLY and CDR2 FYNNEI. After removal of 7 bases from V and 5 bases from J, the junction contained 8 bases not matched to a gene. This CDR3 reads CASTAGTGGDTQYF. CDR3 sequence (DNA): TGTGCCAGCACGGCGGGGACAGGTGGAGATACGCAGTATTTT.

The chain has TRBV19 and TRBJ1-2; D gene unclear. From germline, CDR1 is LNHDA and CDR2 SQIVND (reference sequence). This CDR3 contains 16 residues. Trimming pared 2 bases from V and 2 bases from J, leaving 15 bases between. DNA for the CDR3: TGTGCCAGTAGTATAAGCAACCCCACTCCGAACTATGGCTACACCTTC. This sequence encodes CASSISNPTPNYGYTF.

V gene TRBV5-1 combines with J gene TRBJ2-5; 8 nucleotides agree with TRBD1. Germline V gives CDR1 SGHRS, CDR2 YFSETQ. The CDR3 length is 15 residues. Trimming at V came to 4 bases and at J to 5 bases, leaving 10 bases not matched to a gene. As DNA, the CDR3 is TGCGCCAGCAGCCTAATCGACAGGGGCGAGGAGACCCAGTACTTC. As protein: CASSLIDRGEETQYF.

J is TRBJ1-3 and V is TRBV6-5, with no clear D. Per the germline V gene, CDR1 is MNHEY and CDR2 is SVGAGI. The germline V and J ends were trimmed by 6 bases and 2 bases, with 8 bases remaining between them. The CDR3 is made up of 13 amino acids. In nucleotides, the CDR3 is TGTGCCAGCAGCGATCTAGCTGGAAACACCATATATTTT. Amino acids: CASSDLAGNTIYF.

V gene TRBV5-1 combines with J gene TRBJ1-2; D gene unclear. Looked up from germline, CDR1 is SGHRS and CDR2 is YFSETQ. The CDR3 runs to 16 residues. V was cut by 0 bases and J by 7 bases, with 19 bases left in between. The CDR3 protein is CASSLGGEGSLSGYTF. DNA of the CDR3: TGCGCCAGCAGCTTGGGTGGGGAAGGGAGCTTGAGTGGCTACACCTTC.

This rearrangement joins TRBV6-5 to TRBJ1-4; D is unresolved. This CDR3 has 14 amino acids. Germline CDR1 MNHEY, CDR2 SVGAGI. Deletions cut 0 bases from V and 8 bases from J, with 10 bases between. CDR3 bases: TGTGCCAGCAGTTACTCCGGGTCCAAGGAAAAACTGTTTTTT. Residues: CASSYSGSKEKLFF.

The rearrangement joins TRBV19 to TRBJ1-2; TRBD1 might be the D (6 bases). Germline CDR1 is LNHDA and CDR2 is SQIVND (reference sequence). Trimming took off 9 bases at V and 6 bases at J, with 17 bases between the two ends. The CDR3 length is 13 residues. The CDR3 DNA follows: TGTGCCAGCGCCAGAGGGACATCAGATGGCTACACCTTC. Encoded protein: CASARGTSDGYTF. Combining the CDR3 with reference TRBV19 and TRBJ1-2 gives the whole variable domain DGGITQSPKYLFRKEGQNVTLSCEQNLNHDAMYWYRQDPGQGLRLIYYSQIVNDFQKGDIAEGYSVSREKKESFPLTVTSAQKNPTAFYLCASARGTSDGYTFGSGTRLTVV.

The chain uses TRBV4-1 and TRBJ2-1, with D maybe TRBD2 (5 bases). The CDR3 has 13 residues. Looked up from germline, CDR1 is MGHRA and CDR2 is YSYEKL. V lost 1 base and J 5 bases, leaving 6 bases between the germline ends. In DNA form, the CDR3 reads TGCGCCAGCAGCCAAGCGGGAAACAATGAGCAGTTCTTC. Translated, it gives CASSQAGNNEQFF.

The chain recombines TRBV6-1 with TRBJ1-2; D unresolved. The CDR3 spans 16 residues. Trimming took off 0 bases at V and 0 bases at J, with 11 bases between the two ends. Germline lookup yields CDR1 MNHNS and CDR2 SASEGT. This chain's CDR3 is CASSEALGGSNYGYTF. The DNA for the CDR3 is TGTGCCAGCAGTGAAGCGCTGGGCGGATCTAACTATGGCTACACCTTC.

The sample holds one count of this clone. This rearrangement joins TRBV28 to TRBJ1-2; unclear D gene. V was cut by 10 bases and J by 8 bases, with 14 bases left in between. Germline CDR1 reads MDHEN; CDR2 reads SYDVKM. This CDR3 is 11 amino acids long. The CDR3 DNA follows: TGTGCCACCTTGGACTTGCGAGGCTACACCTTC. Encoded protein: CATLDLRGYTF.

The CDR3 nucleotides read TGTGCCTGGAGCGCCCTAGTCGGGGGCAAAGGCTACACCTTC. It encodes CAWSALVGGKGYTF. V usage is TRBV30 and J usage is TRBJ1-2; the D gene is possibly TRBD1 (6 bases). The germline V gene has CDR1 GTSNPN and CDR2 SVGIG (reference sequence). Deletions cut 3 bases from V and 8 bases from J, with 19 bases between. The CDR3 loop spans 14 amino acids.

The CDR3 sequence: CSVGAEGNTEAFF. CDR3 bases: TGCAGCGTTGGGGCGGAGGGGAACACTGAAGCTTTCTTT. The rearrangement links TRBV29-1 to TRBJ1-1; no definite D call. CDR3 length: 13 amino acids. V lost 4 bases and J 1 base, leaving 10 bases between the germline ends. Germline CDR1 and CDR2: SQVTM and ANQGSEA.

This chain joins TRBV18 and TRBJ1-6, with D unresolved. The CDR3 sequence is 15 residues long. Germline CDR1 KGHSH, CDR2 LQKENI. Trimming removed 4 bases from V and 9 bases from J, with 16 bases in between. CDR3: CASSQRTSSPSPLHF. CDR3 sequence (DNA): TGTGCCAGCTCACAGAGGACCTCCTCCCCTTCACCCCTCCACTTT.

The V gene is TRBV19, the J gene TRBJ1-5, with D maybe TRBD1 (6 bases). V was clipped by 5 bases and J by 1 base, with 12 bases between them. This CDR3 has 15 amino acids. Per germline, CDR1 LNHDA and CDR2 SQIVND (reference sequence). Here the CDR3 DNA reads TGTGCCAGTAGTGTGGGGGGGCTCAGCAATCAGCCCCAGCATTTT. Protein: CASSVGGLSNQPQHF.

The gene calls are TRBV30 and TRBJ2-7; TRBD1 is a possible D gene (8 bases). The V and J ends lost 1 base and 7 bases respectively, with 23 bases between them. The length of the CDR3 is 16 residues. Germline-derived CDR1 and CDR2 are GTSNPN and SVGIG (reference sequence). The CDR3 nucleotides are TGTGCCTGGAGTGCCTCGACAGGGGCGGGGGATACTGAGCAGTACGTC. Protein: CAWSASTGAGDTEQYV.

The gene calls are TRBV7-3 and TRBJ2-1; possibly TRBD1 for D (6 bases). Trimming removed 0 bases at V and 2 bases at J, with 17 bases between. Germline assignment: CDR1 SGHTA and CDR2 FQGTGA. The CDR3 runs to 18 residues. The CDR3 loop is CASSLTAGAPITYNEQFF. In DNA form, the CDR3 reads TGTGCCAGCAGCTTAACCGCAGGGGCCCCTATTACCTACAATGAGCAGTTCTTC.